Detailed here is one T cell receptor beta chain. This sample was taken from a study of blood T cell repertoires in COVID-19. On the study more broadly: Samples came from the United States, Italy and Spain, spanning acute and convalescent COVID-19. The analysed material was cDNA or gDNA that came from T cells, B-cell-depleted T cells, or PBMCs.

TCRdb's table, derived via immunoSEQ multiplex PCR, lists solely in-frame clones and lacks some. The data show around 72,000 clones, with around 80% seen just once and roughly a sixth held by the top ten. The CDR3 loop spans 15 amino acids. Germline V gene data show CDR1 as LNHDA and CDR2 as SQIVND (reference sequence). After removal of 3 bases from V and 10 bases from J, the junction contained 11 bases not matched to a gene. V is TRBV19 and J is TRBJ2-1; 8 bases align to TRBD1. The clonotype comes from a human donor in a cohort sampled during active COVID-19. Sequenced: peripheral blood. CDR3 sequence reads: CASSMGTGPLIEQFF. The CDR3 DNA follows: TGTGCCAGTAGTATGGGGACAGGCCCCCTCATCGAGCAGTTCTTC.